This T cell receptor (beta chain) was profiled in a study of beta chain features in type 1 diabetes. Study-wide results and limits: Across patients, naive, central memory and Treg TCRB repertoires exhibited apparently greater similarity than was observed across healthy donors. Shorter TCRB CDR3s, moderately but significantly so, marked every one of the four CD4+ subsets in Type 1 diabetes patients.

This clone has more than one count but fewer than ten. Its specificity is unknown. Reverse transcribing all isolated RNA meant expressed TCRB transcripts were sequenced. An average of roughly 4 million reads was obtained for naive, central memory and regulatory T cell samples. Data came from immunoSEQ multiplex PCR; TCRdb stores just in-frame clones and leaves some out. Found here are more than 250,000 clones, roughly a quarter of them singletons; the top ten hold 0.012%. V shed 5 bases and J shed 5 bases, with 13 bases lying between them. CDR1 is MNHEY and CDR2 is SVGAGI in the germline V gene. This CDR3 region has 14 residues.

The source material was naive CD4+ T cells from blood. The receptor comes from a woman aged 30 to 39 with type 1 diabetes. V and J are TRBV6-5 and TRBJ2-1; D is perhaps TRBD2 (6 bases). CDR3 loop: CASSRGAADNEQFF. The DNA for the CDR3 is TGTGCCAGCAGTCGCGGGGCAGCGGACAATGAGCAGTTCTTC.